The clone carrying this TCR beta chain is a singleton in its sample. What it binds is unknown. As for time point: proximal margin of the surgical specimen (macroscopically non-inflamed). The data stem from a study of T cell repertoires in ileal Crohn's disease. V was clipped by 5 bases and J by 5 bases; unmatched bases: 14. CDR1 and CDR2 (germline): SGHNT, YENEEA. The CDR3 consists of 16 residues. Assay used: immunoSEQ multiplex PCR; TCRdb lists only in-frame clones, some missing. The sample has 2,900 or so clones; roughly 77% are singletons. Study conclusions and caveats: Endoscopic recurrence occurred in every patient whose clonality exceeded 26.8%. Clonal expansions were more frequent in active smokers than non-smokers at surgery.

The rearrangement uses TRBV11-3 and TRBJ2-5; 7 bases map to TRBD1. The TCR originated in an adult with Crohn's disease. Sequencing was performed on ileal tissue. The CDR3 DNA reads TGTGCCAGCAGCCTTGGGACAGAGGGAAAGGGGGAGACCCAGTACTTC. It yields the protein CASSLGTEGKGETQYF.